These T cell receptor beta chains were read from a single sample in a study of blood T cell repertoires in COVID-19. Assay: immunoSEQ multiplex PCR; the TCRdb copy retains only in-frame clones and omits some. This table holds about 240,000 clones, over 75% found once. Specimen: peripheral blood. Receptors were obtained from a man aged 25-45 years who had recovered from COVID-19. Each CDR3 is given with its conserved first and last residue. The D gene is left open where the match is weak. The size entry is marked missing in some rows and otherwise reads once, few, many or a size class.

NA | TRBJ1-4 | TRBV5-1 | NA | TGCGCCAGCAGCTTGTTAGGGAGGACAACTAATGAAAAACTGTTTTTT | CASSLLGRTTNEKLFF
NA | TRBJ2-1 | TRBV7-6 | NA | TGTGCCAGCAGCTTACATGCCGGGGGACAGACATACAATGAGCAGTTCTTC | CASSLHAGGQTYNEQFF
NA | TRBJ1-4 | TRBV13 | TRBD1 | TGTGCCAGCAGCTCCATAACAGGGGGTGAAAAACTGTTTTTT | CASSSITGGEKLFF
NA | TRBJ1-3 | TRBV10-3 | NA | TGTGCCATCAGTCAAGACCACAGTGTCGGAAACACCATATATTTT | CAISQDHSVGNTIYF
NA | TRBJ1-2 | TRBV28 | TRBD1 | TGTGCCAGCAGTCCCGACAGGGGATATGGCTACACCTTC | CASSPDRGYGYTF
NA | TRBJ1-2 | TRBV5-6 | NA | TGTGCCAGCAGCTTCCGGGACATCAATGGCTACACCTTC | CASSFRDINGYTF
NA | TRBJ2-7 | TRBV6-5 | NA | TGTGCCAGCAGTTACCTCCGGGGCTACGAGCAGTACTTC | CASSYLRGYEQYF
NA | TRBJ2-7 | TRBV5-5 | NA | TGTGCCAGCAGCTTGAGTTACAGGACCTACGAGCAGTACTTC | CASSLSYRTYEQYF
NA | TRBJ2-1 | TRBV2 | TRBD2 | TGTGCCAGCAGGGACCTAGCGGGGGGGACTAATGAGCAGTTCTTC | CASRDLAGGTNEQFF
NA | TRBJ1-5 | TRBV19 | TRBD1 | TGTGCCAGTGGGGGACAGAACAATCAGCCCCAGCATTTT | CASGGQNNQPQHF
NA | TRBJ1-5 | TRBV9 | NA | TGTGCCAGCAGCGTAAGTGGGGGACTCAATCAGCCCCAGCATTTT | CASSVSGGLNQPQHF
once | TRBJ2-5 | TRBV11-3 | TRBD2 | TGTGCCAGCAGCCCAGGGAGGGCAGGGGAGACCCAGTACTTC | CASSPGRAGETQYF
few | TRBJ1-1 | TRBV5-8 | NA | TGTGCCAGCAGCCACCCCGGGGGAAGTGAAGCTTTCTTT | CASSHPGGSEAFF
few | TRBJ2-5 | TRBV3-1/TRBV3-2 | NA | TGTGCCAGCAGGACAGGAAAAGAGACCCAGTACTTC | CASRTGKETQYF
NA | TRBJ2-4 | TRBV4-1 | TRBD2 | TGCGCCAGCAGCCATCCGGGCCTTATAGCGGGGGGCCACCAGCGGGCCAAAAACATTCAGTACTTC | CASSHPGLIAGGHQRAKNIQYF
NA | TRBJ2-4 | TRBV2 | TRBD1 | TGTGCCAGCCGAAAGGAGGACAGGCTGGACATTCAGTACTTC | CASRKEDRLDIQYF
NA | TRBJ2-3 | TRBV13 | TRBD2 | TGTGCCAGCAGCTTCTCTAGCGGGGTCACGCAGTATTTT | CASSFSSGVTQYF
NA | TRBJ2-7 | TRBV5-4 | TRBD1 | TGTGCCAGCAGCTTGGAGGGACAGCCCTATGAAATCGTATTC | CASSLEGQPYEIVF